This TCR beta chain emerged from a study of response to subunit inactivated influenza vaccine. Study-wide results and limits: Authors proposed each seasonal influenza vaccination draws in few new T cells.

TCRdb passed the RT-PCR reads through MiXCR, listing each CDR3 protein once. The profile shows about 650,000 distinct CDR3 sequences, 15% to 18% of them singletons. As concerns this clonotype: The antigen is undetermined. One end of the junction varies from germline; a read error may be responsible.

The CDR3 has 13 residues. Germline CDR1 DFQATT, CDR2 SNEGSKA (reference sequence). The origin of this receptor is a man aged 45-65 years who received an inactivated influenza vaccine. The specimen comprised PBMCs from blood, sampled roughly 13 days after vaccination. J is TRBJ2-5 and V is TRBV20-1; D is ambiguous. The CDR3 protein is CSARDGAREAQYF. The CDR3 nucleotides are TGCAGTGCTAGAGATGGAGCCCGAGAGGCCCAGTACTTC.